This is a list of T cell receptor beta chains from one sample in a study of OX40 agonist ivuxolimab in advanced cancers. Sequenced by immunoSEQ multiplex PCR; TCRdb stores in-frame clones only, minus some. Of fewer than 90,000 clones in the sample, about 86% were seen once. Sequencing was performed on CD4+ or CD8+ T cells sorted from blood, taken in a trial of the OX40 agonist ivuxolimab. The receptors originated from an adult with an advanced solid tumor such as melanoma, head and neck, liver or kidney cancer. CDR3s leave out the opening cysteine and the closing phenylalanine or tryptophan. The order of the fields is D gene, J gene, V gene, CDR3 protein. The D gene is left open where the match is weak.

NA,TRBJ1-5,TRBV2,ASSFLPNQPQH
NA,TRBJ1-4,TRBV5-5,ASSLGISRDEKLF
TRBD2,TRBJ2-1,TRBV5-1,ASSLVGMSGGRPSYNEQF
NA,TRBJ2-1,TRBV28,ASSLLRGRAFRSYNEQF
NA,TRBJ1-3,TRBV6-6,ASSYIPSGNTIY
NA,TRBJ2-1,TRBV19,ASSIWPGESYNEQF
NA,TRBJ1-2,TRBV11-2,ASRGNREHGYT
TRBD2,TRBJ2-5,TRBV18,ASSRLEGGETQY
NA,TRBJ2-7,TRBV25-1,ASRQAASYEQY
NA,TRBJ1-2,TRBV15,ATSTGAGEGYT
NA,TRBJ1-3,TRBV5-6,ASSSTLKGVGISGNTIY
TRBD1,TRBJ2-7,TRBV4-1,ASSQPTDREGEGEQY
NA,TRBJ2-3,TRBV12-2,ASRSTSGSSDTQY
NA,TRBJ1-2,TRBV7-9,ASSGEENYGYT
NA,NA,TRBV2,ASSGQVSSYEQY
NA,TRBJ2-6,TRBV7-3,ASSKGGAEWVLT
NA,TRBJ1-5,TRBV7-2,ASSYSNQPQH
NA,TRBJ2-1,TRBV5-1,ASSLNQLTYNEQF
NA,TRBJ2-2,TRBV19,ASDRGTGELF
TRBD2,TRBJ2-7,TRBV11-1,ASSPPGLAGVHEQY
NA,TRBJ1-5,TRBV19,ASSMTGVGQPQH
TRBD1,TRBJ1-5,TRBV29-1,SAQDRGNQPQH
TRBD1,TRBJ2-7,TRBV28,ASSSRDRSYEQY
NA,TRBJ2-3,TRBV9,ASSFVGVRGYTDTQY
TRBD1,TRBJ2-4,TRBV4-1,ASSLQGSKNIQY
NA,TRBJ2-5,TRBV6-6,ASSYLGAVQETQY
TRBD2,TRBJ2-7,TRBV6-4,ASSEAAGYEQY
TRBD1,TRBJ1-1,TRBV28,ASSTGQVRTEAF
TRBD1,TRBJ2-1,TRBV4-2,ASSTPRAGGSYNEQF
TRBD2,TRBJ2-4,TRBV29-1,SVPLAGGNIQY
TRBD2,TRBJ2-1,TRBV28,ASSSGLAVLNNEQF
NA,TRBJ1-6,TRBV27,ASRRLGGNSPLH
TRBD1,TRBJ2-1,TRBV30,AWSLRQGVEF
TRBD1,TRBJ2-3,TRBV30,AGILTGYRDTQY
NA,TRBJ2-5,TRBV5-1,ASSLKETQY
TRBD2,TRBJ2-5,TRBV2,ASSSGLAGSVETQY
NA,TRBJ2-3,TRBV19,ASSIEGRGTDTQY
TRBD1,TRBJ1-4,TRBV4-3,ASSHTGVETNEKLF
NA,TRBJ2-5,TRBV6-1,ASSEEFFQETQY
NA,TRBJ2-3,TRBV18,ASSPSMGDTQY
NA,TRBJ2-2,TRBV7-3,ASSLDGQELF
NA,TRBJ2-5,TRBV5-1,ASSRDGRETQY
TRBD1,TRBJ1-4,TRBV29-1,SVLPTGAVSKLF
NA,TRBJ2-1,TRBV4-2,ASSQATRGSSYNEQF